This entry lists 21 T cell receptor beta chains sequenced from one sample in a study of CD8 T cells in ankylosing spondylitis. These receptors have no known antigen. Using its own MiXCR run on the 5' RACE reads, TCRdb lists one record per CDR3 protein. This table has hundreds of thousands of distinct CDR3 sequences, over 9.5% appearing once. Regarding the study as a whole: Seemingly characteristic of ankylosing spondylitis blood was a TCR beta motif consisting of about 8 highly homologous variants.

The specimen sequenced was blood, either unsorted or a sorted T cell fraction (not recorded which). The receptors were sampled from a male donor with ankylosing spondylitis.

The gene calls are TRBV20-1 and TRBJ2-3; 8 bases align to TRBD2. CDR3 length: 15 amino acids. In germline, CDR1 is DFQATT, CDR2 SNEGSKA (reference sequence). J was trimmed by 4 bases and V by 5 bases; bases with no gene match: 11. The CDR3 loop is CSAALSGRRADTQYF. In DNA form, the CDR3 reads TGCAGTGCTGCGCTAAGCGGGAGAAGGGCAGATACGCAGTATTTT.

The chain links TRBV3-1 to TRBJ2-1; D call uncertain. The CDR3 totals 13 residues. With 4 bases removed from V and 10 bases from J, the gap between germline ends came to 14 bases. CDR1 and CDR2 (germline): LGHDT, YNNKEL (reference sequence). Here the CDR3 DNA reads TGTGCCAGCAGCCCTCAGCCAATGGGAGAGCAGTTCTTC. Its translation: CASSPQPMGEQFF.

This clonotype was observed a handful of times. The chain uses TRBV6-1 and TRBJ1-6, with a weak D call TRBD1 (5 bases). Germline loops: CDR1 MNHNS, CDR2 SASEGT. The CDR3 loop spans 16 amino acids. Trimming removed 2 bases at V and 6 bases at J, with 14 bases between. CDR3 DNA: TGTGCCAGCAGTGAATCGCTCCGGGGCATTAATTCACCCCTCCACTTT. Amino acids: CASSESLRGINSPLHF.

The J gene is TRBJ2-4, the V gene TRBV3-1; no clear D. Trimming took 4 bases from V and 1 from J, leaving 11 bases between them. The CDR3 has 15 residues. CDR1 and CDR2 from the germline V gene are LGHDT and YNNKEL (reference sequence). The CDR3 protein is CASSLRMGAKNIQYF. In DNA, the CDR3 is TGTGCCAGCAGCCTTCGGATGGGGGCCAAAAACATTCAGTACTTC.

This clonotype was observed a few times. The rearrangement uses TRBV5-1 and TRBJ1-1; no reliable D call. V shed 4 bases and J shed 2 bases, with 9 bases lying between them. CDR1 is SGHRS, CDR2 YFSETQ, per germline. The CDR3 runs 13 residues. The CDR3 region is CASSREVNTEAFF. The CDR3 bases are TGCGCCAGCAGCAGGGAGGTAAACACTGAAGCTTTCTTT. Supplemented by reference TRBV5-1 and TRBJ1-1, the full variable domain reads KAGVTQTPRYLIKTRGQQVTLSCSPISGHRSVSWYQQTPGQGLQFLFEYFSETQRNKGNFPGRFSGRQFSNSRSEMNVSTLELGDSALYLCASSREVNTEAFFGQGTRLTVV.

This clonotype came up a few times. The CDR3 is CASSYRQPQHF. The CDR3 coding sequence is TGTGCCAGCAGTTATAGGCAGCCCCAGCATTTT. The J gene is TRBJ1-5, the V gene TRBV28; D uncertain. With 4 bases removed from V and 7 bases from J, the gap between germline ends came to 5 bases. Germline V gene data show CDR1 as MDHEN and CDR2 as SYDVKM. The CDR3 is 11 residues long.

This clonotype showed up just a few times. The chain uses TRBV7-9 and TRBJ1-1, with D perhaps TRBD1 (5 bases). This CDR3 comprises 15 residues. V lost 2 bases, J lost 2 bases, and 12 bases lay in between. Germline-derived CDR1 and CDR2 are SEHNR and FQNEAQ (reference sequence). Here the CDR3 DNA reads TGTGCCAGCAGCTTAATTATGGGGCAAAACACTGAAGCTTTCTTT. This sequence encodes CASSLIMGQNTEAFF.

The chain couples TRBV6-5 to TRBJ1-2; D is uncertain. Trimming removed 4 bases from V and 8 bases from J, with 17 bases in between. The CDR3 runs 14 residues. The germline V gene has CDR1 MNHEY and CDR2 SVGAGI. CDR3 DNA sequence: TGTGCCAGCAGTTCCGGCCCCACCGAGGACGGCTACACCTTC. Translating gives CASSSGPTEDGYTF.

Ten or more counts support this clonotype. The chain couples TRBV2 to TRBJ2-7; 11 nucleotides align to TRBD2. This CDR3 comprises 14 residues. Germline CDR1 SNHLY, CDR2 FYNNEI. V shed 6 bases, J shed 3 bases, and the junction held 4 bases outside the gene matches. As DNA, the CDR3 is TGTGCCAGCAGACCCACTAGCGGGAGCTACGAGCAGTACTTC. Its translation: CASRPTSGSYEQYF.

Here the CDR3 DNA reads TGCAGTGCTAGACAAGCGGGAGTGGGTGAGCAGTACTTC. Its translation: CSARQAGVGEQYF. V usage is TRBV20-1 and J usage is TRBJ2-7, with 8 positions matching TRBD2. This CDR3 contains 13 residues. Germline V gene sequence: CDR1 DFQATT, CDR2 SNEGSKA (reference sequence). Losses at the gene ends were 2 bases for V and 7 bases for J; bases not matched to a gene: 7.

The chain combines TRBV10-2 with TRBJ2-1, with 13 positions matching TRBD2. With 8 bases clipped from V and 8 bases from J, the junction kept 6 bases outside the gene matches. Looked up from germline, CDR1 is WSHSY and CDR2 is SAAADI. The CDR3 length is 14 residues. CDR3 in amino acids: CASSGLAGVDEQFF. The CDR3 nucleotides are TGCGCCAGCTCCGGACTAGCGGGAGTCGATGAGCAGTTCTTC.

The chain uses TRBV11-3 and TRBJ2-7, with D maybe TRBD1 (6 bases). The V gene lost 4 bases and the J gene lost 2 bases, with 12 bases spanning the gap. Germline CDR1 is SGHNT and CDR2 is YENEEA. The length of the CDR3 is 14 residues. CDR3 DNA: TGTGCCAGCAGCTCCGGGGACACCCCCTACGAGCAGTACGTC. Protein: CASSSGDTPYEQYV.

The sample holds many counts of this clonotype. V usage is TRBV20-1 and J usage is TRBJ2-7; D not resolved. Germline-derived CDR1 and CDR2 are DFQATT and SNEGSKA (reference sequence). V lost 5 bases, J lost 0 bases, and 17 bases lay in between. This CDR3 is 15 amino acids long. The CDR3 bases are TGCAGTGCTCCGAACCCTGGGTATTCCTCCTACGAGCAGTACTTC. Translating it yields CSAPNPGYSSYEQYF.

V gene TRBV4-2 combines with J gene TRBJ2-5, with 7 bases identical to TRBD2. From germline, CDR1 is LGHNA and CDR2 YNFKEQ. The CDR3 spans 16 residues. Losses at the gene ends were 0 bases for V and 5 bases for J; bases not matched to a gene: 9. CDR3 nucleotide sequence: TGTGCCAGCAGCCAAGATGGGCGGGAGAGAGAGGAGACCCAGTACTTC. Amino acids: CASSQDGREREETQYF.

The sample holds many counts of this clonotype. The rearrangement uses TRBV5-1 and TRBJ2-1; no reliable D call. Germline CDR1 reads SGHRS; CDR2 reads YFSETQ. This CDR3 region has 14 residues. V lost 3 bases and J lost 1, with 8 bases in between. This CDR3 reads CASSSDASYNEQFF. The CDR3, as DNA: TGCGCCAGCAGCTCGGACGCTTCCTACAATGAGCAGTTCTTC.

This clonotype was seen more than once but under ten times. The chain employs TRBV12-3 or TRBV12-4 and TRBJ1-2, with D possibly being TRBD1 (6 bases). The CDR3 consists of 15 residues. Trimming left V 6 bases short and J 7 bases short, with 21 bases between. CDR3 protein: CASSPLAGGRFGYTF. Written as DNA, the CDR3 is TGTGCCAGCAGCCCCCTGGCGGGGGGCCGGTTTGGCTACACCTTC.

In its sample, this clonotype was seen a few times. The chain carries TRBV20-1 and TRBJ2-7; D perhaps matches TRBD2 (6 bases). The V end lost 1 base, the J end lost 2 bases, and 12 bases lay between the germline ends. The CDR3 length is 14 residues. The germline V gene has CDR1 DFQATT and CDR2 SNEGSKA (reference sequence). Here the CDR3 DNA reads TGCAGTGCTAGAGGCCGGGACTGGACCTACGAGCAGTACTTC. Its translation is CSARGRDWTYEQYF.

Here the CDR3 reads CASSVSAGAYNEQFF. Here the CDR3 DNA reads TGTGCCAGCAGTGTGTCAGCGGGAGCTTACAATGAGCAGTTCTTC. The chain carries TRBV25-1 and TRBJ2-1, with TRBD2 matching 8 bases. Trimming at V came to 4 bases and at J to 4 bases, leaving 6 bases not matched to a gene. Germline CDR1 is MGHDK and CDR2 is SYGVNS. The CDR3 totals 15 residues.

The V and J genes are TRBV11-3 and TRBJ1-1; D ambiguous. Trimming stripped 3 bases from V and 4 bases from J, with 9 bases between. CDR3 length equals 13 residues. Germline values: CDR1 SGHNT, CDR2 YENEEA. The CDR3 region is CASSFAQSTEAFF. CDR3 DNA: TGTGCCAGCAGCTTCGCACAGAGCACTGAAGCTTTCTTT. Looking up the rest from reference TRBV11-3 and TRBJ1-1 gives the full variable domain: EAGVVQSPRYKIIEKKQPVAFWCNPISGHNTLYWYLQNLGQGPELLIRYENEEAVDDSQLPKDRFSAERLKGVDSTLKIQPAELGDSAVYLCASSFAQSTEAFFGQGTRLTVV.

This clonotype was counted a few times. J is TRBJ2-1 and V is TRBV4-2; D is possibly TRBD1 or TRBD2 (5 bases each). This CDR3 has 13 residues. V was trimmed by 3 bases and J by 7 bases, leaving 10 bases between them. The V gene's germline CDR1 is LGHNA and CDR2 YNFKEQ. The CDR3, as DNA: TGTGCCAGCAGCCAGGGGGTTAGGAATGAGCAGTTCTTC. Translated: CASSQGVRNEQFF.

There are a few counts of this clonotype. This chain connects TRBV2 to TRBJ2-1, with D perhaps TRBD2 (7 bases). Trimming shortened V by 4 bases and J by 9 bases, and 10 bases separated the two germline ends. Germline lookup yields CDR1 SNHLY and CDR2 FYNNEI. The CDR3 has 12 amino acids. CDR3 nucleotide sequence: TGTGCCAGCAGTGGGGGGGGCCGTGAGCAGTTCTTC. Its translation: CASSGGGREQFF. The whole variable domain, filled in from reference TRBV2 and TRBJ2-1, reads EPEVTQTPSHQVTQMGQEVILRCVPISNHLYFYWYRQILGQKVEFLVSFYNNEISEKSEIFDDQFSVERPDGSNFTLKIRSTKLEDSAMYFCASSGGGREQFFGPGTRLTVL.